The rows below give T cell receptor beta chains drawn from one sample of a study of shared clonotypes between healthy human individuals. The assay was immunoSEQ multiplex PCR, and TCRdb's table has in-frame clones only and misses some. Here the sample spans 2.3 million or so clones, approximately 93% being singletons. Sequencing input: naive CD4+ T cells from PBMCs. The receptors shown here come from a man aged 18 to 35 in good health. Some clones in this sample may be carry-over from other donors' samples. CDR3s include the opening cysteine and the closing phenylalanine or tryptophan. Fields, in order: clone size, J gene, D gene, V gene, CDR3 protein, CDR3 DNA. A D gene is named only where the DNA matches it firmly. Clone sizes are given selectively: once, few, many, or a class where the clone is expanded.

>-|TRBJ1-3|-|TRBV10-3
CAISAGGGARGNTIYF
TGTGCCATCAGCGCGGGTGGGGGGGCGAGAGGAAACACCATATATTTT
>-|TRBJ1-4|TRBD1|TRBV5-1
CASNFSGQGGEKLFF
TGCGCCAGCAATTTCTCGGGACAGGGGGGAGAAAAACTGTTTTTT
>-|TRBJ2-3|-|TRBV19
CASSIGLGGITDTQYF
TGTGCCAGTAGTATTGGGCTGGGCGGAATCACAGATACGCAGTATTTT
>-|TRBJ2-7|-|TRBV5-4
CASSDRTGGSYEQYF
TGTGCCAGCAGCGACCGGACTGGCGGCTCCTACGAGCAGTACTTC
>-|TRBJ1-1|-|TRBV5-4
CASSLGDGREAFF
TGTGCCAGCAGCTTGGGGGACGGACGAGAAGCTTTCTTT
>-|TRBJ2-7|-|TRBV25-1
CASKRESSYEQYF
TGTGCCAGCAAACGGGAAAGCTCCTACGAGCAGTACTTC
>once|TRBJ1-4|-|TRBV19
CASSIGLPNEKLFF
TGTGCCAGTAGTATCGGCCTGCCTAATGAAAAACTGTTTTTT
>-|TRBJ1-4|TRBD1|TRBV10-3
CAISQPGGRNEKLFF
TGTGCCATCAGTCAGCCAGGGGGCCGTAATGAAAAACTGTTTTTT
>-|TRBJ1-2|-|TRBV7-3
CASSPQGVGDGYTF
TGTGCCAGCAGCCCTCAGGGTGTGGGGGATGGCTACACCTTC
>-|TRBJ1-2|-|TRBV30
CAWSNRNYGYTF
TGTGCCTGGAGTAATAGGAATTATGGCTACACCTTC
>-|TRBJ2-3|-|TRBV6-5
CASKVAGGRDTQYF
TGTGCCAGCAAGGTAGCAGGAGGACGAGATACGCAGTATTTT
>-|TRBJ1-1|-|TRBV6-1
CASSKTGLNTEAFF
TGTGCCAGCAGTAAAACGGGGCTTAACACTGAAGCTTTCTTT
>-|TRBJ2-5|-|TRBV4-1
CASSPGDSDGTQYF
TGCGCCAGCAGCCCGGGTGACAGTGACGGGACCCAGTACTTC
>-|TRBJ2-1|-|TRBV9
CASSVALNNEQFF
TGTGCCAGCAGCGTAGCCCTCAACAATGAGCAGTTCTTC
>-|TRBJ2-3|TRBD2|TRBV5-1
CASSLTSGTTDTQYF
TGCGCCAGCAGCTTGACTAGCGGAACAACAGATACGCAGTATTTT
>-|TRBJ2-5|-|TRBV30
CAWSVPGAGRETQYF
TGTGCCTGGAGTGTACCGGGGGCAGGGAGGGAGACCCAGTACTTC
>-|TRBJ1-1|-|TRBV7-3
CASSLMENTEAFF
TGTGCCAGCAGCTTAATGGAAAACACTGAAGCTTTCTTT
>-|TRBJ1-1|-|TRBV10-3
CAISVRGNTEAFF
TGTGCCATCAGTGTCCGGGGGAACACTGAAGCTTTCTTT
>-|TRBJ1-2|-|TRBV9
CASSTGDLYGYTF
TGTGCCAGCAGCACGGGGGATCTCTATGGCTACACCTTC
>-|TRBJ1-1|-|TRBV29-1
CSVSWGVEAFF
TGCAGCGTCTCTTGGGGCGTTGAAGCTTTCTTT
>-|TRBJ1-2|TRBD1|TRBV5-1
CASSADRGLGGYTF
TGCGCCAGCAGCGCCGACAGGGGGCTGGGAGGCTACACCTTC
>-|TRBJ1-5|-|TRBV15
CATSRQKRTVNQPQHF
TGTGCCACCAGCAGACAAAAGAGGACAGTTAATCAGCCCCAGCATTTT
>-|TRBJ2-5|-|TRBV5-1
CASSLASLRETQYF
TGCGCCAGCAGCTTGGCCAGTCTACGAGAGACCCAGTACTTC
>few|TRBJ1-4|TRBD1|TRBV18
CASSLTPGQGWKLFF
TGTGCCAGCTCACTGACACCGGGACAGGGGTGGAAACTGTTTTTT
>-|TRBJ2-6|-|TRBV13
CASSRSGANVLTF
TGTGCCAGCAGTAGGTCTGGGGCCAACGTCCTGACTTTC
>-|TRBJ1-2|-|TRBV7-2
CASSPSGGLRAGYTF
TGTGCCAGCAGCCCCAGTGGGGGACTGCGAGCGGGCTACACCTTC
>-|TRBJ2-7|TRBD2|TRBV14
CASSRGLAGGYEQYF
TGTGCCAGCAGCCGGGGACTAGCGGGAGGCTACGAGCAGTACTTC
>-|TRBJ1-5|-|TRBV28
CASTEHSRGPTRYSNQPQHF
TGTGCCAGCACAGAACACTCAAGGGGCCCCACAAGATATAGCAATCAGCCCCAGCATTTT
>once|TRBJ1-4|-|TRBV4-1
CASSPRGVDEKLFF
TGCGCCAGCAGCCCCCGGGGGGTGGATGAAAAACTGTTTTTT
>-|TRBJ2-3|-|TRBV5-4
CASSERDSTDTQYF
TGTGCCAGCAGCGAGAGGGACAGCACAGATACGCAGTATTTT
>-|TRBJ2-5|TRBD1|TRBV5-1
CASSLAGTAEETQYF
TGCGCCAGCAGCTTGGCGGGGACAGCGGAGGAGACCCAGTACTTC
>-|TRBJ1-2|-|TRBV2
CASSVARLGGYTF
TGTGCCAGCAGTGTGGCTAGACTGGGCGGCTACACCTTC
>-|TRBJ2-7|-|TRBV13
CASSLANYEQYF
TGTGCCAGCAGTCTGGCTAACTACGAGCAGTACTTC
>few|TRBJ1-2|-|TRBV6-1
CASSEGGGYTF
TGTGCCAGCAGTGAAGGAGGTGGCTACACCTTC
>-|TRBJ1-2|-|TRBV5-1
CASSLGTVTNYGYTF
TGCGCCAGCAGCTTGGGGACAGTTACTAACTATGGCTACACCTTC
>-|TRBJ1-5|-|TRBV6-1
CASSLTGNQPQHF
TGTGCCAGCAGTCTAACAGGCAATCAGCCCCAGCATTTT
>-|TRBJ1-2|-|TRBV15
CATSSGRLNYGYTF
TGTGCCACCAGCAGCGGGCGACTTAACTATGGCTACACCTTC
>-|TRBJ2-1|TRBD2|TRBV6-5
CASRTLAGGPKFF
TGTGCCAGCAGAACACTAGCGGGAGGGCCCAAGTTCTTC
>-|TRBJ1-2|-|TRBV7-2
CASSFSTVSYGYTF
TGTGCCAGCAGCTTCTCGACAGTCTCCTATGGCTACACCTTC
>-|TRBJ2-1|-|TRBV18
CASSPGEGLEQFF
TGTGCCAGCTCACCGGGCGAGGGCCTTGAGCAGTTCTTC